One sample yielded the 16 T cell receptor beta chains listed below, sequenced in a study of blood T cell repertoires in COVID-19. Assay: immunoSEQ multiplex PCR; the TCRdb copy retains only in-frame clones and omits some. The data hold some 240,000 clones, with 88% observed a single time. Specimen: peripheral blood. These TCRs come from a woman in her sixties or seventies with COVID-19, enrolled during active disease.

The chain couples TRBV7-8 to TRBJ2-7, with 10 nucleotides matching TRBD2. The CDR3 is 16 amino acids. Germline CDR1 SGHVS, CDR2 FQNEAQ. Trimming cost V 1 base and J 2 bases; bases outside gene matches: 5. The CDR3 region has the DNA TGTGCCAGCAGCTTAGGGGTAGCGGGAGGAACCTACGAGCAGTACTTC. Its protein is CASSLGVAGGTYEQYF.

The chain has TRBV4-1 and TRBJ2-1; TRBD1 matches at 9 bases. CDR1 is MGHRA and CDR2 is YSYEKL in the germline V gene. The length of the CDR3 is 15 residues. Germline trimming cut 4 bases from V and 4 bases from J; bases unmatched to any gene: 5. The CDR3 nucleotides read TGCGCCAGCAGCCCAGGGACAGGGCAGTACAATGAGCAGTTCTTC. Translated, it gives CASSPGTGQYNEQFF.

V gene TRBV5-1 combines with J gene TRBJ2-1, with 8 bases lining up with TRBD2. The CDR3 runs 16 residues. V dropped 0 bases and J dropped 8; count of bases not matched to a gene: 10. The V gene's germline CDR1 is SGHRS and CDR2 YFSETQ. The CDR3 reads CASSLDTGGPFYEQFF. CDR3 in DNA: TGCGCCAGCAGCTTGGATACGGGAGGGCCGTTTTATGAGCAGTTCTTC.

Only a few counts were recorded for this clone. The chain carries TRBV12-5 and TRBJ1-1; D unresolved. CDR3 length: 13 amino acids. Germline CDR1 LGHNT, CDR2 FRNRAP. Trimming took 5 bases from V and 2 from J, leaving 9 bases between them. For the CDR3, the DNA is TGTGCTAGTGGTCTCCAGACTAACACTGAAGCTTTCTTT. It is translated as CASGLQTNTEAFF.

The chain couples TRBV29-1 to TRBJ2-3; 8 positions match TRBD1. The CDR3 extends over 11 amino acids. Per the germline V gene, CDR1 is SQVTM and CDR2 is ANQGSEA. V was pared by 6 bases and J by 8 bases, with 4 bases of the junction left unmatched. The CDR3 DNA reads TGCAGCGTCATGGACAGGGTTACGCAGTATTTT. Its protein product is CSVMDRVTQYF.

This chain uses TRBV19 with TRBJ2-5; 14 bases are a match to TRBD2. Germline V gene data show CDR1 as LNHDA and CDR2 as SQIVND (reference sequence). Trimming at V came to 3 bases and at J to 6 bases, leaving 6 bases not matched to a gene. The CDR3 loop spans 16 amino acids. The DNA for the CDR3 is TGTGCCAGTAGTATGGGACTAGCGGGAGCCGGAAAGACCCAGTACTTC. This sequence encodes CASSMGLAGAGKTQYF.

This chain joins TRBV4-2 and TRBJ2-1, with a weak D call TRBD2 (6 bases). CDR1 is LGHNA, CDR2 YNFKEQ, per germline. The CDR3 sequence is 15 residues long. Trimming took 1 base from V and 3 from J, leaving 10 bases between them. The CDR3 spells CASSQGGESYNEQFF. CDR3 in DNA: TGTGCCAGCAGCCAAGGGGGGGAGAGCTACAATGAGCAGTTCTTC.

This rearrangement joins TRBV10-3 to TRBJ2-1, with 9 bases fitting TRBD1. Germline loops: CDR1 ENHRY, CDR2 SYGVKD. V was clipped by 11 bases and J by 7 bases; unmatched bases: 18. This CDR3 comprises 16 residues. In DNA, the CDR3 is TGTGCCTCAACCCCAGTCGTAGGGGACAGGGAGAATGAGCAGTTCTTC. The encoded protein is CASTPVVGDRENEQFF.

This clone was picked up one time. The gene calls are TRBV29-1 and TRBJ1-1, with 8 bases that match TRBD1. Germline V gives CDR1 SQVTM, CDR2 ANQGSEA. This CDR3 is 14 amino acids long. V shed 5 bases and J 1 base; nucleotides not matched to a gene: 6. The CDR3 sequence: CSVTRTGPNTEAFF. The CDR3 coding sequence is TGCAGCGTTACCCGGACAGGGCCGAACACTGAAGCTTTCTTT.

The CDR3 here is CASSLGGYDEAFF. CDR3 in DNA: TGTGCCAGCAGCTTAGGAGGATATGATGAAGCTTTCTTT. The chain links TRBV7-3 to TRBJ1-1; D remains unclear. V was pared by 2 bases and J by 7 bases, with 11 bases between. Germline V CDR1 and CDR2: SGHTA, FQGTGA. The CDR3 totals 13 residues.

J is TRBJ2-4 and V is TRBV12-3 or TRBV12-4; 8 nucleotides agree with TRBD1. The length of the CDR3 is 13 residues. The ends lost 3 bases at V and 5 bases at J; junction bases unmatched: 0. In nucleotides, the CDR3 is TGTGCCAGCAGTTTGGACAGGGAAAACATTCAGTACTTC. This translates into CASSLDRENIQYF.

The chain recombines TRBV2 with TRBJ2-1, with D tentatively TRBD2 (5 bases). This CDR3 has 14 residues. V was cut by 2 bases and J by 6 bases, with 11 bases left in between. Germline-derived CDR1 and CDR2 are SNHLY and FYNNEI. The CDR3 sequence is CASSELRASNEQFF. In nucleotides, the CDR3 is TGTGCCAGCAGTGAATTGAGGGCTAGCAATGAGCAGTTCTTC.

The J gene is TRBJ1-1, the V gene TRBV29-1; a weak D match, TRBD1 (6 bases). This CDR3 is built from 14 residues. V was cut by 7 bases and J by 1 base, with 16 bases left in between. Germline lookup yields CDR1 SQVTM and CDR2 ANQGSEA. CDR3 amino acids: CSARLRGRNTEAFF. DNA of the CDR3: TGCAGCGCCCGCCTCAGGGGACGGAACACTGAAGCTTTCTTT.

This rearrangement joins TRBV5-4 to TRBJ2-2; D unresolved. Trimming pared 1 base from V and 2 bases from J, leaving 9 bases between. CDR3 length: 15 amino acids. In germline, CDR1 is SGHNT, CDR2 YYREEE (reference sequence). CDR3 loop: CASSLLTANTGELFF. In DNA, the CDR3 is TGTGCCAGCAGCTTGTTGACTGCTAACACCGGGGAGCTGTTTTTT.

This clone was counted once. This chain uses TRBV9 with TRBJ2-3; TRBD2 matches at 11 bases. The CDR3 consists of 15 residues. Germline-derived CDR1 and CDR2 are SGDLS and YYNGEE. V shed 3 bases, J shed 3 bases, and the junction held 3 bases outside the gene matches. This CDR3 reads CASSAGLAETDTQYF. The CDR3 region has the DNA TGTGCCAGCAGCGCGGGACTAGCGGAAACAGATACGCAGTATTTT.

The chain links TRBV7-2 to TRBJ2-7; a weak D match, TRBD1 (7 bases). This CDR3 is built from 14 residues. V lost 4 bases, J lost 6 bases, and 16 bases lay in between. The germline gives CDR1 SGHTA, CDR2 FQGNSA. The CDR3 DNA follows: TGTGCCAGCAGCTCCTACCAGGGGGGAGGCGAGCAGTACTTC. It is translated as CASSSYQGGGEQYF.